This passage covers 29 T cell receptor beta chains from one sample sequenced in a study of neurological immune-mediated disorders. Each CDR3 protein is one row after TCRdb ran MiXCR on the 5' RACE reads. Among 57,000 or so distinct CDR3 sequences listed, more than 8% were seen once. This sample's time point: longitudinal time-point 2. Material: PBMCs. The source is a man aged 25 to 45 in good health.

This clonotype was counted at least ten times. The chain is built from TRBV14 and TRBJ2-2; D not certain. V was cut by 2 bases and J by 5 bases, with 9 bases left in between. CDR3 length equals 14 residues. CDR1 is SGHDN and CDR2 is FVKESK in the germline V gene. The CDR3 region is CASSQMWSTGELFF. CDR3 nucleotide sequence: TGTGCCAGCAGCCAAATGTGGAGTACCGGGGAGCTGTTTTTT.

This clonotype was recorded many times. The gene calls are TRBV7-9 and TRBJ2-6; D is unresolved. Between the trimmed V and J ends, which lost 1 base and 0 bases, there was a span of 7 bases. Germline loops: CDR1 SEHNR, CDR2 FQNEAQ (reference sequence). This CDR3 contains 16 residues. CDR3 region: CASSLGSHSGANVLTF. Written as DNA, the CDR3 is TGTGCCAGCAGCTTAGGCAGCCACTCTGGGGCCAACGTCCTGACTTTC.

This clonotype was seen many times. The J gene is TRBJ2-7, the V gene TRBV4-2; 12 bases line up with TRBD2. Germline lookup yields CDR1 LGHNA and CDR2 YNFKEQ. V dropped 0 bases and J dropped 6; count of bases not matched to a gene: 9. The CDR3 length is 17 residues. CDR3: CASSQDDTSGGSSEQYF. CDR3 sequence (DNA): TGTGCCAGCAGCCAAGACGACACTAGCGGGGGGAGTAGCGAGCAGTACTTC.

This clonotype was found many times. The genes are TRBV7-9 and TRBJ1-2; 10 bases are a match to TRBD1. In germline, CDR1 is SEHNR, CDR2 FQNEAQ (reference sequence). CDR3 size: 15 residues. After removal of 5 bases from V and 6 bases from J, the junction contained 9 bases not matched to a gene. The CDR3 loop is CASSAGTGDSDGYTF. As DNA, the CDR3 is TGTGCCAGCAGCGCGGGGACAGGGGATAGTGATGGCTACACCTTC.

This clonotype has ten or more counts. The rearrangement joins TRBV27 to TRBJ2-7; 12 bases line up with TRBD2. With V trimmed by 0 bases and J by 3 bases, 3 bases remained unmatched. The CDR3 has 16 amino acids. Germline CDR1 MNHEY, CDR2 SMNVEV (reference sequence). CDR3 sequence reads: CASSLSGLAGLYEQYF. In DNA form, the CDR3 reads TGTGCCAGCAGTTTATCGGGACTAGCGGGTCTCTACGAGCAGTACTTC.

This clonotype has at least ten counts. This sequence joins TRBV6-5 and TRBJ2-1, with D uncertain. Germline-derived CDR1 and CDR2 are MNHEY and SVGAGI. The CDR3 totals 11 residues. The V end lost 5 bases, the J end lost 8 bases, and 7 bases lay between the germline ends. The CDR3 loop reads CASSNYDEQFF. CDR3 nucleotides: TGTGCCAGCAGTAATTACGATGAGCAGTTCTTC.

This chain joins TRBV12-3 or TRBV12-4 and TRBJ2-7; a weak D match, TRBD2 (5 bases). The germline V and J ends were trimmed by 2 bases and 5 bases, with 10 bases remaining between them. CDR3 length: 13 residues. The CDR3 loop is CASSLRGLHEQYF. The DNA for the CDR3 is TGTGCCAGCAGTTTACGAGGGCTCCACGAGCAGTACTTC.

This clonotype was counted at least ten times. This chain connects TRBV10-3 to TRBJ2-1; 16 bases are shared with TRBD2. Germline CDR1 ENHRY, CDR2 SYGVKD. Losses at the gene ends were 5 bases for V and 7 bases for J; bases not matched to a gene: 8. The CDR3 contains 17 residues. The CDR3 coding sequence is TGTGCCATCAGTTCGGGACTAGCGGGAGGGGGGGGAAATGAGCAGTTCTTC. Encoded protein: CAISSGLAGGGGNEQFF.

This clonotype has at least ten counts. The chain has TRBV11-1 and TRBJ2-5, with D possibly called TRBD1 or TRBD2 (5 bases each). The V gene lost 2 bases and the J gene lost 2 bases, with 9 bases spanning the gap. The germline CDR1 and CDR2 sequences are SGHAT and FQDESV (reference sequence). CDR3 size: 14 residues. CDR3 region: CASSLRGQQETQYF. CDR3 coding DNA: TGTGCCAGCAGCTTACGGGGCCAACAAGAGACCCAGTACTTC.

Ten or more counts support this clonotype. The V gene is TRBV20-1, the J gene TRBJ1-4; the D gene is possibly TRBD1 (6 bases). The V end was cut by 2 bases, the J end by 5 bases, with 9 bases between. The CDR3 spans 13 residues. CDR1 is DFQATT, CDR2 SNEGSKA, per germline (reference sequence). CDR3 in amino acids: CSARSGQNEKLFF. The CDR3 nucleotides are TGCAGTGCTAGATCAGGACAGAATGAAAAACTGTTTTTT.

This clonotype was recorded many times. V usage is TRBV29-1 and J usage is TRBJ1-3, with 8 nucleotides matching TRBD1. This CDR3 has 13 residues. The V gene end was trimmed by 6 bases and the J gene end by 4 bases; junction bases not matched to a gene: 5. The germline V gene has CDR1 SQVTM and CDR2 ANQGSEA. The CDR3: CSVHRGTGNTIYF. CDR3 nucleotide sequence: TGCAGCGTACACAGGGGGACAGGAAACACCATATATTTT.

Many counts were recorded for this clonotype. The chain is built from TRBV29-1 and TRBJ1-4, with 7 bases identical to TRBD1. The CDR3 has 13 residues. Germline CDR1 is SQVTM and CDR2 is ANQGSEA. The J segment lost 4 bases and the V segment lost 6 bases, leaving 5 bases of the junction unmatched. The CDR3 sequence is CSVYRGGNEKLFF. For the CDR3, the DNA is TGCAGCGTATACAGGGGAGGTAATGAAAAACTGTTTTTT.

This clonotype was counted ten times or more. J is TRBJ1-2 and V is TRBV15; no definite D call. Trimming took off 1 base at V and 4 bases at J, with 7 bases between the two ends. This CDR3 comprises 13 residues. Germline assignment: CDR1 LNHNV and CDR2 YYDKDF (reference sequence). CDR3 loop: CATSRGYTYGYTF. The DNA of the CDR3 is TGTGCCACCAGCAGAGGGTACACCTATGGCTACACCTTC. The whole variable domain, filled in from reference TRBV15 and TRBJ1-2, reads DAMVIQNPRYQVTQFGKPVTLSCSQTLNHNVMYWYQQKSSQAPKLLFHYYDKDFNNEADTPDNFQSRRPNTSFCFLDIRSPGLGDTAMYLCATSRGYTYGYTFGSGTRLTVV.

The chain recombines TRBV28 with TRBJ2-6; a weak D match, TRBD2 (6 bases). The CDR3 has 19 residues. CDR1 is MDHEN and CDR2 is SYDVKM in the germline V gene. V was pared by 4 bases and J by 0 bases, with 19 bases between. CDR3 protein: CASSSGSALGGSGANVLTF. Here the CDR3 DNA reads TGTGCCAGCAGTTCCGGGTCGGCCTTGGGGGGCTCTGGGGCCAACGTCCTGACTTTC.

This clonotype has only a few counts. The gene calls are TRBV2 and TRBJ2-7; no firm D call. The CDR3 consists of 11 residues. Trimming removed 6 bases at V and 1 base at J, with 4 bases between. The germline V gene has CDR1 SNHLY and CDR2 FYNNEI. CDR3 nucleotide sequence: TGTGCCAGCAGGGAATCCTACGAGCAGTACTTC. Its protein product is CASRESYEQYF.

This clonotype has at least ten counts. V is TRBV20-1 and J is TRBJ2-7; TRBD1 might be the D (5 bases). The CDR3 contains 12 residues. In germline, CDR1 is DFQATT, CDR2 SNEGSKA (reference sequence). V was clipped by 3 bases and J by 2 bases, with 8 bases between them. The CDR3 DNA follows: TGCAGTGCTAGCCAGGGCGCCTACGAGCAGTACTTC. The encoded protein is CSASQGAYEQYF.

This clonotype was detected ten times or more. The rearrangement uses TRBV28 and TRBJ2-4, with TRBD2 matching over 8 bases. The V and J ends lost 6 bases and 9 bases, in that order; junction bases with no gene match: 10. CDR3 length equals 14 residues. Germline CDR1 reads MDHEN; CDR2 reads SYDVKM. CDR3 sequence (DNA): TGTGCCAGCAGCCACTCGCGGGAGGTTGGCATTCAGTACTTC. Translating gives CASSHSREVGIQYF.

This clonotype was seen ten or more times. As DNA, the CDR3 is TGTGCCAGCAGCGCCTCTAGCGGGAGCTACGAGCAGTACTTC. Translated: CASSASSGSYEQYF. The V and J genes are TRBV7-7 and TRBJ2-7; 10 positions agree with TRBD2. J was trimmed by 3 bases and V by 5 bases; bases with no gene match: 4. Germline V CDR1 and CDR2: SSHAT, FNYEAQ (reference sequence). This CDR3 has 14 residues.

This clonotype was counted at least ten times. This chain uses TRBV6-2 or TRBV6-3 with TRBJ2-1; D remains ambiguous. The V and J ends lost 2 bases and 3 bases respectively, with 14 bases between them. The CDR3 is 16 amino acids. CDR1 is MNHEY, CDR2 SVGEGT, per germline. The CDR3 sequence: CASSYLGPTVYNEQFF. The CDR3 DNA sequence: TGTGCCAGCAGTTACCTCGGCCCCACAGTCTACAATGAGCAGTTCTTC.

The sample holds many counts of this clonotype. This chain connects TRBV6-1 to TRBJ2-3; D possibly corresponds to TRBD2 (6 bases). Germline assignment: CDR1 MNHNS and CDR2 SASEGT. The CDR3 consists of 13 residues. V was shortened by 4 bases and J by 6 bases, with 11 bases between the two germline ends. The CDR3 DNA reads TGTGCCAGCAGTGGACTAGTAGTGGATACGCAGTATTTT. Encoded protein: CASSGLVVDTQYF.

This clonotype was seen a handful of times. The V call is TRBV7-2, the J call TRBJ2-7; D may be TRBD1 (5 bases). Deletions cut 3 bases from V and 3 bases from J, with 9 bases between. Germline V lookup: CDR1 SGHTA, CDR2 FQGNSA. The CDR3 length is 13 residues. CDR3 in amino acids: CASSLFQGYEQYF. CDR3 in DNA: TGTGCCAGCAGCTTGTTCCAGGGCTACGAGCAGTACTTC.

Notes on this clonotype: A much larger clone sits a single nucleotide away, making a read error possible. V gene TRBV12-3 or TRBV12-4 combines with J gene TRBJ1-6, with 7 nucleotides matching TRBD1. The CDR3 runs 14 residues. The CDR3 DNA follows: TGTGCCAGCACCTGGGGGGACAGCAATTCACACCTCCACTTT. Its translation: CASTWGDSNSHLHF.

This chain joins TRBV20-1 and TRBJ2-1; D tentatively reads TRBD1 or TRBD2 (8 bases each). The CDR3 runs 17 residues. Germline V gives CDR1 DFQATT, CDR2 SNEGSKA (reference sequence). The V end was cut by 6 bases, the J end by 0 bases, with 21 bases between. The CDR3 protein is CSASGQGGGSSYNEQFF. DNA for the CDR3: TGCAGTGCCAGTGGACAGGGCGGGGGGAGCTCCTACAATGAGCAGTTCTTC.

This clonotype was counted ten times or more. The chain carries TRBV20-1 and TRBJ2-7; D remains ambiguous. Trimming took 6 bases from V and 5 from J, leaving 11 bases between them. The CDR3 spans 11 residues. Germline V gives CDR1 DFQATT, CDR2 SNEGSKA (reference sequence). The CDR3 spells CSAGPRNEQYF. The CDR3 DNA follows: TGCAGTGCGGGTCCTAGAAACGAGCAGTACTTC.

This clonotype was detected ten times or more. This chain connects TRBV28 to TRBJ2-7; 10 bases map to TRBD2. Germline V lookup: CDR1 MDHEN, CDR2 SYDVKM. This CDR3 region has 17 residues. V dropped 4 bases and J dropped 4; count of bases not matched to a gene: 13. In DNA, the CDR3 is TGTGCCAGCAGTTCACCAACCCGGGCTAGCGGGAGTTACGAGCAGTACTTC. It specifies CASSSPTRASGSYEQYF.

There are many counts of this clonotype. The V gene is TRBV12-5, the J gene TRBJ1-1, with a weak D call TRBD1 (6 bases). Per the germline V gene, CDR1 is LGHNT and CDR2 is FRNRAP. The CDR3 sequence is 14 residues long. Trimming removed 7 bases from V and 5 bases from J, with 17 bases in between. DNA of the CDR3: TGTGCTAGTGCCCCCACAGGGTACAATACTGAAGCTTTCTTT. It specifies CASAPTGYNTEAFF.

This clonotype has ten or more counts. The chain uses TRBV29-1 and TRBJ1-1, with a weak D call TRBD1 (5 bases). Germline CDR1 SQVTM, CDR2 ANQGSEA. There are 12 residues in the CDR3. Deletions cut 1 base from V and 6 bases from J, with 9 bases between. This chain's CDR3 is CSVEGGVAEAFF. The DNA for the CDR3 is TGCAGCGTTGAAGGGGGGGTGGCTGAAGCTTTCTTT.

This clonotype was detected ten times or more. For the CDR3, the DNA is TGCGCCAGCAGCTTGGGTGCGGCAGTTGCAACTAATGAAAAACTGTTTTTT. It yields the protein CASSLGAAVATNEKLFF. This chain joins TRBV5-1 and TRBJ1-4; D unresolved. CDR3 length: 17 residues. Germline assignment: CDR1 SGHRS and CDR2 YFSETQ. V was pared by 0 bases and J by 0 bases, with 12 bases between.

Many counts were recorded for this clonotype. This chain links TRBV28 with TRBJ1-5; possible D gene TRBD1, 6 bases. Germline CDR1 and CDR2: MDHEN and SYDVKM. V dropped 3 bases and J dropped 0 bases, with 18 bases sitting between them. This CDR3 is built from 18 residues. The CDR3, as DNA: TGTGCCAGCAGTTTCCCCAACATGACAGGACTTAGCAATCAGCCCCAGCATTTT. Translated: CASSFPNMTGLSNQPQHF.